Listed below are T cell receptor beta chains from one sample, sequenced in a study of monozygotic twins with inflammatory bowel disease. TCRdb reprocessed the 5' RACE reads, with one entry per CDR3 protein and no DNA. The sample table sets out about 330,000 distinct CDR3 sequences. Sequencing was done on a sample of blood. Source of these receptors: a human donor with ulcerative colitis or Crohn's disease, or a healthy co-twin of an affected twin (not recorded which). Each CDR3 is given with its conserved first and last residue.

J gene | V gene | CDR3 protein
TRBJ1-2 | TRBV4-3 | CASSLGTQANYGYTF
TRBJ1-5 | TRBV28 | CASKPPLGRHSNQPQHF
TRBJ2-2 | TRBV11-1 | CASSLRFGHDTGELFF
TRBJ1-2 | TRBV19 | CASSIQGDYGYTF
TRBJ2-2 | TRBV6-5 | CASSYSTRYTGELFF
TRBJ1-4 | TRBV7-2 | CASSRQVLNEKLFF
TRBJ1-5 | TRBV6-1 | CASRRTGSNQPQHF
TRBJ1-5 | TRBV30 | CAWNDRGGNQPQHF
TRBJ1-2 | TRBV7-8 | CASSSGTTGVYGYTF
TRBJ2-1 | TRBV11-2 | CASGSPGQGGVQFF
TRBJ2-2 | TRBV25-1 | CASRQTGGGGTGELFF
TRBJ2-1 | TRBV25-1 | CASSDWTVNEQFF
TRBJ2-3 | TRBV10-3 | CAIRQEADTQYF
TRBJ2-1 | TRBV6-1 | CASTGGGGPYNEQFF
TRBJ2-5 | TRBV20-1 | CSARDLRIQETQYF
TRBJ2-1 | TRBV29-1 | CSAGPGNEQFF
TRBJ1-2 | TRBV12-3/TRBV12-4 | CASSLLAAANGYTF
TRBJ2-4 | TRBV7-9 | CASSLVLVGGESNIQYF
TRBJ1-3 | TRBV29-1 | CSVATGYGNTIYF
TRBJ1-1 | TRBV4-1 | CASSQVSGITEAFF
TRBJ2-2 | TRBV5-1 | CASSPLRNTGELFF
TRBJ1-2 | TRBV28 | CASSFRGMRGYTF
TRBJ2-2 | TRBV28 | CASTSRVGELFF
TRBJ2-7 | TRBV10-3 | CAISDSIGQKFYEQYF
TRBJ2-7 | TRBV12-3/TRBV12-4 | CASSPRTGAEQYF
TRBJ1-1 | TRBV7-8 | CASSFSEWVFF